Below are 23 T cell receptor beta chains sequenced from a single sample in a study of blood T cell repertoires in COVID-19. The method was immunoSEQ multiplex PCR; TCRdb's version includes in-frame clones alone and lacks a portion of them. The sample lists some 48,000 clones, around 83% occurring once. Input material: peripheral blood. The receptors were gathered from a human donor in a cohort sampled during active COVID-19.

The gene calls are TRBV30 and TRBJ1-5; D is perhaps TRBD1 (6 bases). From germline, CDR1 is GTSNPN and CDR2 SVGIG (reference sequence). Trimming took 0 bases from V and 4 from J, leaving 7 bases between them. This CDR3 is 13 amino acids long. The CDR3 DNA sequence: TGTGCCTGGAGTGTGGGGGCTAATCAGCCCCAGCATTTT. It specifies CAWSVGANQPQHF.

This clone occurred a few times. V is TRBV5-1 and J is TRBJ2-1, with a possible D match to TRBD2 (8 bases). The V gene's germline CDR1 is SGHRS and CDR2 YFSETQ. V dropped 1 base and J dropped 8 bases, with 16 bases sitting between them. This CDR3 is 15 amino acids long. CDR3 sequence (DNA): TGCGCCAGCAGCTTGATTGGCGGGGGGACAGATGAGCAGTTCTTC. This translates into CASSLIGGGTDEQFF.

The CDR3 sequence: CASSLDRATYNSPLHF. For the CDR3, the DNA is TGCGCCAGCAGCCTTGACAGGGCCACCTATAATTCACCCCTCCACTTT. The gene calls are TRBV4-1 and TRBJ1-6; TRBD1 matches 7 bases. V was pared by 4 bases and J by 2 bases, with 5 bases of the junction left unmatched. Germline CDR1 reads MGHRA; CDR2 reads YSYEKL. This CDR3 has 16 residues.

This clone appeared once. This chain connects TRBV28 to TRBJ2-3; 10 bases fit TRBD2. Trimming removed 4 bases from V and 1 base from J; junction bases left unmatched: 2. CDR1 is MDHEN and CDR2 is SYDVKM in the germline V gene. The CDR3 is 15 amino acids. The CDR3 DNA sequence: TGTGCCAGCAGTTCAGGACTAGCGGGCACAGATACGCAGTATTTT. Amino acids: CASSSGLAGTDTQYF.

This clone is categorized as medium-sized. The chain recombines TRBV19 with TRBJ1-2; 9 nucleotides line up with TRBD1. CDR1 LNHDA and CDR2 SQIVND come from the germline V gene (reference sequence). The CDR3 contains 12 residues. Trimming cost V 5 bases and J 7 bases; bases outside gene matches: 2. The CDR3 reads CASSRDRVGYTF. The CDR3 nucleotides are TGTGCCAGTAGTCGGGACAGGGTTGGCTACACCTTC.

The chain recombines TRBV9 with TRBJ1-4, with a weak D call TRBD1 (6 bases). In germline, CDR1 is SGDLS, CDR2 YYNGEE. V was clipped by 4 bases and J by 0 bases, with 22 bases between them. The CDR3 totals 19 residues. Written as DNA, the CDR3 is TGTGCCAGCAGCCCTAGAGATTTCTCAGGGGCCTCAACTAATGAAAAACTGTTTTTT. It translates to CASSPRDFSGASTNEKLFF.

CDR3 loop: CASRPTGPNSPLHF. The CDR3, as DNA: TGCGCCAGCAGACCTACAGGGCCAAATTCACCCCTCCACTTT. This chain links TRBV5-1 with TRBJ1-6, with D possibly being TRBD1 (6 bases). The CDR3 contains 14 residues. Trimming cost V 5 bases and J 7 bases, with 13 bases left between them. Per the germline V gene, CDR1 is SGHRS and CDR2 is YFSETQ.

V is TRBV7-3 and J is TRBJ1-2; the D gene is possibly TRBD1 (6 bases). Germline V CDR1 and CDR2: SGHTA, FQGTGA. The CDR3 is 15 residues long. Trimming took off 5 bases at V and 4 bases at J, with 17 bases between the two ends. DNA for the CDR3: TGTGCCAGCAGCCCGGACAGAGGGGTCGGCTATGGCTACACCTTC. Encoded protein: CASSPDRGVGYGYTF.

V and J are TRBV10-3 and TRBJ2-5; TRBD2 matches 9 bases. V shed 5 bases and J 3 bases; nucleotides not matched to a gene: 1. The CDR3 is 13 amino acids. CDR1 is ENHRY and CDR2 is SYGVKD in the germline V gene. In DNA form, the CDR3 reads TGTGCCATCAGTAGACTAGCGGAAGAGACCCAGTACTTC. This codes for CAISRLAEETQYF.

The chain links TRBV5-4 to TRBJ2-1; 7 nucleotides line up with TRBD1. The CDR3 has 12 residues. V trimming: 4 bases; J trimming: 12 bases; junction bases outside the gene matches: 7. Germline CDR1 SGHNT, CDR2 YYREEE (reference sequence). DNA of the CDR3: TGTGCCAGCAGCATCTCCGGGACAGTGCAGTTCTTC. This translates into CASSISGTVQFF.

The chain couples TRBV18 to TRBJ1-6; D is undetermined. CDR3 length: 14 residues. In germline, CDR1 is KGHSH, CDR2 LQKENI. V was trimmed by 10 bases and J by 8 bases, leaving 18 bases between them. In DNA, the CDR3 is TGTGCCACCTCGACAAACCCGTCCGATTCACCCCTCCACTTT. This gives the protein CATSTNPSDSPLHF.

The chain couples TRBV10-1 to TRBJ1-1; D possibly corresponds to TRBD1 (6 bases). CDR1 is WNHNN and CDR2 is SYGVQD in the germline V gene (reference sequence). The V end lost 5 bases, the J end lost 0 bases, and 10 bases lay between the germline ends. This CDR3 has 14 residues. This CDR3 is CASSRDIMNTEAFF. Here the CDR3 DNA reads TGCGCCAGCAGTAGGGACATCATGAACACTGAAGCTTTCTTT.

The chain combines TRBV6-6 with TRBJ1-4, with TRBD1 matching 7 bases. The CDR3 contains 15 residues. J lost 5 bases, V lost 2 bases, and 5 bases had no gene match. Germline values: CDR1 MNHNY, CDR2 SVGAGI (reference sequence). The CDR3 sequence is CASSYLGQRNEKLFF. In DNA form, the CDR3 reads TGTGCCAGCAGTTACCTGGGACAGAGAAATGAAAAACTGTTTTTT.

The V and J genes are TRBV9 and TRBJ2-3, with 9 bases aligning to TRBD2. V trimming: 3 bases; J trimming: 2 bases; junction bases outside the gene matches: 7. The CDR3 spans 16 residues. Germline-derived CDR1 and CDR2 are SGDLS and YYNGEE. In nucleotides, the CDR3 is TGTGCCAGCAGCGCGCGGGGGGGCTATGCCACAGATACGCAGTATTTT. Translation: CASSARGGYATDTQYF.

The chain employs TRBV5-1 and TRBJ2-7; 7 bases are a match to TRBD2. The length of the CDR3 is 13 residues. CDR1 is SGHRS, CDR2 YFSETQ, per germline. The J segment lost 6 bases and the V segment lost 1 base, leaving 4 bases of the junction unmatched. As DNA, the CDR3 is TGCGCCAGCAGCTTGACGGGGGGAGGCGAGCAGTACTTC. It yields the protein CASSLTGGGEQYF.

The chain joins TRBV5-1 to TRBJ1-6, with TRBD1 identical over 11 bases. The CDR3 length is 15 residues. Germline V CDR1 and CDR2: SGHRS, YFSETQ. Germline trimming cut 0 bases from V and 10 bases from J; bases unmatched to any gene: 3. The CDR3 region is CASSLDGTGGSPLHF. In DNA, the CDR3 is TGCGCCAGCAGCTTGGACGGGACAGGGGGATCACCCCTCCACTTT.

The rearrangement joins TRBV24-1 to TRBJ2-5, with TRBD1 as a possible D gene (6 bases). Germline V gives CDR1 KGHDR, CDR2 SFDVKD. The CDR3 sequence is 18 residues long. Trimming took off 5 bases at V and 2 bases at J, with 23 bases between the two ends. For the CDR3, the DNA is TGTGCCACCAGTGTCCTTTGGTTGCGACAGGCCTTACAAGAGACCCAGTACTTC. Translated: CATSVLWLRQALQETQYF.

The chain has TRBV27 and TRBJ2-7, with 10 bases lining up with TRBD1. After removal of 2 bases from V and 6 bases from J, the junction contained 7 bases not matched to a gene. CDR3 length equals 15 residues. CDR1 and CDR2 (germline): MNHEY, SMNVEV (reference sequence). CDR3 nucleotides: TGTGCCAGCAGTTTACAATGGGACAGGGGTGGCGAGCAGTACTTC. It yields the protein CASSLQWDRGGEQYF.

This chain uses TRBV3-1 (or the pseudogene TRBV3-2) with TRBJ1-1; no reliable D call. This CDR3 comprises 13 residues. The germline V gene encodes CDR1 LGHDT and CDR2 YNNKEL (reference sequence). Between the trimmed V and J ends, which lost 5 bases and 7 bases, there was a span of 14 bases. The CDR3 DNA is TGTGCCAGCAGCGCTACCCGTTATGGTGAAGCTTTCTTT. Protein product: CASSATRYGEAFF.

The chain carries TRBV12-3 or TRBV12-4 and TRBJ2-3; D not resolved. V was cut by 6 bases and J by 4 bases, with 8 bases left in between. This CDR3 is 12 amino acids long. The CDR3 here is CASSQTSDTQYF. DNA for the CDR3: TGTGCCAGCAGCCAAACTTCAGATACGCAGTATTTT.

CDR3 protein: CASSLGRGSYEQYF. The CDR3 nucleotides read TGTGCCAGCAGCTTAGGAAGAGGTTCCTACGAGCAGTACTTC. The V gene is TRBV7-8, the J gene TRBJ2-7; D is unresolved. CDR1 is SGHVS, CDR2 FQNEAQ, per germline. Trimming removed 1 base from V and 1 base from J, with 8 bases in between. The CDR3 is 14 amino acids.

This CDR3 reads CASSPTSGGAQTTQETQYF. DNA for the CDR3: TGCGCCAGCAGCCCAACTAGCGGGGGGGCTCAAACCACTCAAGAGACCCAGTACTTC. The chain combines TRBV4-1 with TRBJ2-5; TRBD2 matches 13 bases. V gave up 4 bases and J gave up 2 bases; unmatched junction bases: 13. The CDR3 contains 19 residues. The germline V gene has CDR1 MGHRA and CDR2 YSYEKL.

A few counts support this clone. This CDR3 reads CATSRDRGKEQYF. The CDR3 DNA reads TGTGCCACCAGCAGAGATAGGGGGAAGGAGCAGTACTTC. The chain combines TRBV15 with TRBJ2-7, with D perhaps TRBD1 (6 bases). The germline V gene has CDR1 LNHNV and CDR2 YYDKDF (reference sequence). The V and J ends lost 0 bases and 7 bases respectively, with 10 bases between them. The CDR3 totals 13 residues.